This TCR beta chain is drawn from a study of CD8 T cells in ankylosing spondylitis. General study results and limits: Disease-linked clones had a CD8+ phenotype and relatively low frequency in peripheral blood. Reportedly, disease-linked clones are significantly enriched in ankylosing spondylitis patients' matched synovial fluid. Seemingly distinctive of ankylosing spondylitis blood was a TCR beta motif formed by eight highly homologous variants.

The germline gives CDR1 ENHRY, CDR2 SYGVKD. The ends were cut back, 9 bases at V and 0 bases at J, with 16 bases in the middle. The CDR3 is 15 residues long. This clonotype came up once. Its antigen is undetermined. One entry per CDR3 protein results from TCRdb running MiXCR on the 5' RACE reads. The repertoire holds around 250,000 distinct CDR3 sequences, with roughly 32% as singletons. The sample taken for sequencing was blood, either unsorted or a sorted T cell fraction (not recorded which). The receptor was isolated from a male donor with ankylosing spondylitis or in good health (not recorded which). The V and J genes are TRBV10-3 and TRBJ2-3; D perhaps matches TRBD1 (6 bases). This CDR3 reads CAITRGQFSTDTQYF. In DNA, the CDR3 is TGTGCCATTACGAGAGGACAGTTCAGCACAGATACGCAGTATTTT.